The T cell receptor (beta chain) described here comes from a study of T cell repertoires in cytomegalovirus infection (dated by TCRdb to between 2018 and 2020). Looking at the study overall: Alongside well-studied HLA-B-restricted epitopes, the peptide stimulations were aimed at recently identified HLA-C-restricted CMV epitopes, whose presentation resists viral immunomodulation. Because public TCR beta signatures pointed to carriage of CMV infection together with the matching HLA type, the HLA type of each donor mattered for the analysis. General study outcomes and caveats: The ex vivo response was dominated by HLA-C-restricted CMV-specific TCR beta clonotypes, which also provided the single most frequent clonotype in two of eight donors. Cumulative frequency of public TCR beta family members discriminated carriers of CMV infection plus the relevant HLA type in this cohort and an independent approximately 350-donor cohort.

TCRdb names Illumina HiSeq 1500 as the instrument used. The public reads were reprocessed in TCRdb via fastp at Q25 and MiXCR, keeping in-frame beta chains. Identical CDR3 proteins give one entry, which carries the most common genes and DNA. A total of about 770,000 distinct CDR3 sequences appear in this sample, about 28% of them only once. The ten largest clones represent roughly 13% of the sample. Many counts were recorded for this clonotype. It has no known antigen specificity. No per-base quality is available; no much larger clone lies one base away. The germline V gene sets CDR1 to SGHVS and CDR2 to FQNEAQ. The CDR3 starts with the cysteine, ends with the phenylalanine, and has 15 residues. The DNA shown is the 45-base CDR3, in frame from base 1. The trim is 1 base for V and 7 bases for J, with a gap of 14 bases between the germline ends. Read against the paper, the sample's treatment or condition label means: in vitro stimulation with specific CMV peptide epitopes to enrich CMV-specific T cells.

Specimen: cultured CD8+ T cells from PBMCs, collected from culture after CMV antigen stimulation. This receptor was identified in a human donor in good health (CMV status not recorded). Some clones in this sample may be carry-over from other donors' samples. The sequence is built from TRBV7-8 and TRBJ2-1; the D segment could be TRBD2, given 6 matching bases. CDR3 reads: CASSLGSGGLNEQFF. The nucleotides are TGTGCCAGCAGCTTAGGTAGCGGAGGTCTGAATGAGCAGTTCTTC. With the portions outside the CDR3 filled from the reference TRBV7-8 and TRBJ2-1 genes, the complete variable region becomes GAGVSQSPRYKVAKRGQDVALRCDPISGHVSLFWYQQALGQGPEFLTYFQNEAQLDKSGLPSDRFFAERPEGSVSTLKIQRTQQEDSAVYLCASSLGSGGLNEQFFGPGTRLTVL.